This T cell receptor (beta chain) was captured in a study of patients and donors after allogeneic stem cell transplantation. This clonotype was counted a few times. Germline V gene lookup returns CDR1 SGHRS and CDR2 YFSETQ. This CDR3 is built from 14 residues. The V and J ends lost 0 bases and 4 bases respectively, with 9 bases between them. TCRdb redid the calling of the RT-PCR reads with MiXCR, one entry per CDR3 protein. The profile shows hundreds of thousands of distinct CDR3 sequences, approximately 16% of them singletons. Material for sequencing was blood, either unsorted or a sorted T cell fraction (not recorded which). This chain uses TRBV5-1 with TRBJ2-3, with D possibly TRBD1 on 5 matching bases. The receptor comes from a human donor who was either an allogeneic HSCT recipient or a stem cell or donor lymphocyte infusion donor (not recorded which). It is not recorded whose cells these are; they may come from a transplant donor. CDR3 DNA: TGCGCCAGCAGCTTGGCCGCAGGGCCAGATACGCAGTATTTT. Protein sequence: CASSLAAGPDTQYF.